This T cell receptor beta chain was profiled in a study of blood T cells in healthy people across ages. Findings and limits, study-wide: Naive T cell percentage showed a strong correlation with the diversity of TCR beta.

CDR3 length: 13 amino acids. CDR1 and CDR2 from the germline V gene are KGHSH and LQKENI. Trimming took 4 bases from V and 6 from J, leaving 11 bases between them. A second PCR, run for about 6 to 11 cycles, used a sample-barcoded 5' primer plus a J-beta primer mix. TCRdb reprocessed the 5' RACE reads via MiXCR and lists one record per CDR3 protein. The sample records 600,000 to 1,000,000 distinct CDR3 sequences, roughly 25% being singletons. Note on this clonotype: The antigen remains undetermined.

The sample was also reused in another study, on T cells of mothers and their children. That study reports: Donation involved a few healthy Caucasian mothers and the six children that they had. With the M1S primer of the second PCR, sample barcodes and 2-4 random nucleotides were added. Related mother-child pairs showed slightly, non-significantly higher overlap than unrelated pairs.

Material: blood. This chain links TRBV18 with TRBJ2-3; no firm D call. The origin of this receptor is a boy under 18 in good health. CDR3: CASSQGTEDTQYF. DNA of the CDR3: TGTGCCAGCTCACAGGGCACGGAGGATACGCAGTATTTT.